This TCR beta chain was sequenced for a study of graft-versus-host responses after intestinal transplantation. The wider study: Recipients underwent multivisceral, liver-intestinal, or isolated intestinal transplants.

Comments on this clone: Antigen unknown.

The CDR3 has 14 residues. Germline V lookup: CDR1 MNHEY, CDR2 SMNVEV (reference sequence). Trimming removed 3 bases at V and 6 bases at J, with 11 bases between. Measured with immunoSEQ multiplex PCR; TCRdb has only the in-frame clones, and not every one. The top ten hold 0.34% of the sample, which has some 81,000 clones, 85% to 90% seen once. The sequencing here drew on unstimulated CD4+ T cells sorted from spleen or lymph node cells, taken before intestinal transplant. This TCR came from a human donor who received an intestinal transplant. The chain couples TRBV27 to TRBJ1-4, with D possibly matching TRBD1 (5 bases). The DNA for the CDR3 is TGTGCCAGCAGTTTCGGGGGGGAGGATGAAAAACTGTTTTTT. It encodes CASSFGGEDEKLFF.